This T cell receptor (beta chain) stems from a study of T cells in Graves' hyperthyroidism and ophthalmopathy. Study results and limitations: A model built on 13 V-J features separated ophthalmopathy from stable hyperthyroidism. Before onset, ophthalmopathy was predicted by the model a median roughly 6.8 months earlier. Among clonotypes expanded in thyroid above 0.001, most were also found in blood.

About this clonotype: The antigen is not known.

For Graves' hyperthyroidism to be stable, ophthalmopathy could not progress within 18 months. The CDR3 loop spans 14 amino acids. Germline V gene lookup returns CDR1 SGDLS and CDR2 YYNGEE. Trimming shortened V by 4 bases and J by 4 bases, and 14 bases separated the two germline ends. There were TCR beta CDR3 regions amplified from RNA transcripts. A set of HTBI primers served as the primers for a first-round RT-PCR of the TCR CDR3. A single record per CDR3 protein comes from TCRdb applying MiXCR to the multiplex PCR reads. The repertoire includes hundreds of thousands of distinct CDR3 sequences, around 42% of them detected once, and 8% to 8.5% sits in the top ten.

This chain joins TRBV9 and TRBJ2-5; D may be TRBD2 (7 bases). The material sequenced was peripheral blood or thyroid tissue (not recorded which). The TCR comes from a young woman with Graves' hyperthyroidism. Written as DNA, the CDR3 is TGTGCCAGCAGCCCCCCGAGGGGGGGAGAGACCCAGTACTTC. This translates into CASSPPRGGETQYF.